This T cell receptor beta chain was documented in a study of immune evolution from preneoplasia to lung adenocarcinoma. TCRdb's copy holds only in-frame clones and misses some; the assay was immunoSEQ multiplex PCR. Of 4,500 to 5,000 clones listed, 70% to 90% are singletons. The sequenced sample was FFPE atypical adenomatous hyperplasia tissue from the lung. Subset here: atypical adenomatous hyperplasia (AAH), lung preneoplasia. This sequence originates from an older person with lung adenocarcinoma.

CDR3 sequence: CASSLVRQGVNQPQHF. In nucleotides, the CDR3 is TGTGCCAGCAGCCTCGTCCGACAGGGGGTAAATCAGCCCCAGCATTTT. The chain is built from TRBV7-6 and TRBJ1-5, with TRBD1 matching 9 bases. The CDR3 length is 16 residues. The J segment lost 4 bases and the V segment lost 5 bases, leaving 9 bases of the junction unmatched. Germline V gene lookup returns CDR1 SGHVS and CDR2 FNYEAQ.